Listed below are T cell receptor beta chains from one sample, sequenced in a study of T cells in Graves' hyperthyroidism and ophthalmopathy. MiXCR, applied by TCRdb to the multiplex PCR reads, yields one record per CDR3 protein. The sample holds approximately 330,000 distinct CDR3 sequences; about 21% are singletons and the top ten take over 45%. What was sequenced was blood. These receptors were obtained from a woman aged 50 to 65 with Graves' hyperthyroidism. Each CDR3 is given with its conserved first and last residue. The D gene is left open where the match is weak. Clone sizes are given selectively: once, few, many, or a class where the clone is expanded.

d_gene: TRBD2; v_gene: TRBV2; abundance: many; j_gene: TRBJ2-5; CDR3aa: CASSSLAGGGETQYF; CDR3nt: TGTGCCAGCAGTTCACTAGCGGGGGGGGGGGAGACCCAGTACTTC
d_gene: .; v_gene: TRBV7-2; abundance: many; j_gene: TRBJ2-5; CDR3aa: CASSLVSLVAQYF; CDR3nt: TGTGCCAGCAGCTTAGTCTCTCTAGTGGCCCAGTACTTC
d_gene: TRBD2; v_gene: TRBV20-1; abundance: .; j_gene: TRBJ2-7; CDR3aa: CSARKLAGGSYEQYF; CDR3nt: TGCAGTGCTAGAAAGCTAGCGGGAGGATCCTACGAGCAGTACTTC
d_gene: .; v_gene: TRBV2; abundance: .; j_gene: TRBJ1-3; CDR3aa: CASSAGYATGNTIYF; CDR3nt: TGTGCCAGCAGCGCGGGGTATGCGACTGGAAACACCATATATTTT
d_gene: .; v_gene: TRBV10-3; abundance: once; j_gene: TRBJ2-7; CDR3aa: CAITDTSYEQYF; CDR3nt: TGTGCCATCACCGACACTTCCTACGAGCAGTACTTC
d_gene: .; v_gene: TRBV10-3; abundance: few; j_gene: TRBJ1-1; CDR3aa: CAINRDGAEAFF; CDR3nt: TGTGCCATCAATCGGGATGGTGCTGAAGCTTTCTTT
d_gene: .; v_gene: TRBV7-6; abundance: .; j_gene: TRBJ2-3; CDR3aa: CASSPVARELVDTQYF; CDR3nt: TGTGCCAGCAGCCCAGTAGCGAGGGAGCTAGTAGATACGCAGTATTTT
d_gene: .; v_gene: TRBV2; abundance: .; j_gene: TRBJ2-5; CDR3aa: CASSVILQETQYF; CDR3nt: TGTGCCAGCAGTGTTATCCTACAAGAGACCCAGTACTTC
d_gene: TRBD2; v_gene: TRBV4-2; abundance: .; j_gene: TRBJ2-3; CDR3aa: CASSQGATLASTDTQYF; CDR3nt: TGTGCCAGCAGCCAAGGGGCAACACTAGCGAGCACAGATACGCAGTATTTT
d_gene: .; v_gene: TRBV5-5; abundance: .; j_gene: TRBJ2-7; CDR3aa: CASSPRGGTTYEQYF; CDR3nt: TGTGCCAGCAGTCCGAGGGGGGGGACAACCTACGAGCAGTACTTC
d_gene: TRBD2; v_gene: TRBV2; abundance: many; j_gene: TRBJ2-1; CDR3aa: CASSASGVGNEQFF; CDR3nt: TGTGCCAGCAGTGCTAGCGGGGTGGGGAATGAGCAGTTCTTC
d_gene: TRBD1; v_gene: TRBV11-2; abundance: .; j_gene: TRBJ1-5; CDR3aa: CASSSGQGDQPQHF; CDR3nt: TGTGCCAGCAGCTCGGGACAGGGTGATCAGCCCCAGCATTTT
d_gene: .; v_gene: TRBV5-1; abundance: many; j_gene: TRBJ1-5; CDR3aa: CASSVGGVGQPQHF; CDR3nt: TGCGCCAGCAGCGTCGGGGGCGTAGGTCAGCCCCAGCATTTT
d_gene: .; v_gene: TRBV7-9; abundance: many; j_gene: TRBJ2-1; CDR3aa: CASSQRGGSSYNEQFF; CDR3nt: TGTGCCAGCAGCCAGAGGGGGGGTAGCTCCTACAATGAGCAGTTCTTC
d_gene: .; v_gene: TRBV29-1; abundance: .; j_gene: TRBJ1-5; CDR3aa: CSVEQGGDQLQHF; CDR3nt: TGCAGCGTTGAACAGGGCGGGGATCAGCTCCAGCATTTT
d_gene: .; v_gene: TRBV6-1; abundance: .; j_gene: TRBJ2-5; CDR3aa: CASSVLGTQYF; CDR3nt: TGTGCCAGCAGTGTTCTGGGGACCCAGTACTTC
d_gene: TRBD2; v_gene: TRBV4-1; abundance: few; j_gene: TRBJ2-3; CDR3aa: CASSQGFIREGDTQYF; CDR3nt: TGCGCCAGCAGCCAAGGGTTTATTCGGGAGGGAGATACGCAGTATTTT
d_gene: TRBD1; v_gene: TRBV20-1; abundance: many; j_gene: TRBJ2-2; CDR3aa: CSARNRDRNTGELFF; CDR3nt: TGCAGTGCACGCAACCGGGACAGGAACACCGGGGAGCTGTTTTTT
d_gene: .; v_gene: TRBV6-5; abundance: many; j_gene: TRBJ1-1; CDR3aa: CASSYSGDQNTEAFF; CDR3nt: TGTGCCAGCAGTTACTCGGGGGACCAGAACACTGAAGCTTTCTTT
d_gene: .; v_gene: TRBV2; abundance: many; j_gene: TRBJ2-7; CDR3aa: CASSGNGSYEQYF; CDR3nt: TGTGCCAGCAGTGGGAACGGCTCCTACGAGCAGTACTTC
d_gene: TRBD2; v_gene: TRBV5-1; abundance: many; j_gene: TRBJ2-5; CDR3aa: CASSRTSGPQETQYF; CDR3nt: TGCGCCAGCAGCAGGACTAGCGGACCCCAAGAGACCCAGTACTTC
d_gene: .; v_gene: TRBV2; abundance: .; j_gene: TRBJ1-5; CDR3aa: CASSEARGGENSNQPQHF; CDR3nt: TGTGCCAGCAGTGAAGCGCGGGGCGGAGAGAATAGCAATCAGCCCCAGCATTTT
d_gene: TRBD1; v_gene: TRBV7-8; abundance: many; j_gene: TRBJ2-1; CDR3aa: CASSLERTGYNEQFF; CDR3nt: TGTGCCAGCAGCTTAGAACGGACAGGGTACAATGAGCAGTTCTTC
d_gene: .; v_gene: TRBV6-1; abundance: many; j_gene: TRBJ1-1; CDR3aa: CASRNRVNTEAFF; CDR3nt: TGTGCCAGCAGAAACAGGGTTAACACTGAAGCTTTCTTT
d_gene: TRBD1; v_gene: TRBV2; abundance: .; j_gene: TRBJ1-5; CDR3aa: CASLPGTGYPQPQHF; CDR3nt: TGTGCCAGCCTTCCCGGGACAGGGTATCCTCAGCCCCAGCATTTT
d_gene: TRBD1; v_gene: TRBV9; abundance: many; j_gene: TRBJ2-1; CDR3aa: CASSGQGEGYNEQFF; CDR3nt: TGTGCCAGCAGCGGACAGGGCGAAGGATACAATGAGCAGTTCTTC
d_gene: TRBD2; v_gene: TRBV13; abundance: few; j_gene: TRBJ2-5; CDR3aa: CASSPSPAGGETQCF; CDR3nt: TGTGCCAGCAGCCCGTCCCCAGCGGGGGGGGAGACCCAGTGCTTC
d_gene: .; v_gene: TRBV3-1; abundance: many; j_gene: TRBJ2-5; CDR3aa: CASTRLETQYF; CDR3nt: TGTGCCAGCACCCGACTGGAGACCCAGTACTTC
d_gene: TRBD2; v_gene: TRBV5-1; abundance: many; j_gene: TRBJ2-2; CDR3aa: CASSLLAGGLTGELFF; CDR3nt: TGCGCCAGCAGCTTGTTAGCGGGGGGCCTCACCGGGGAGCTGTTTTTT
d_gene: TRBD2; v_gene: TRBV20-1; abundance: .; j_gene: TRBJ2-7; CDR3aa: CSARLAGTPYEQYF; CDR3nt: TGCAGTGCCAGACTAGCGGGAACCCCATACGAGCAGTACTTC
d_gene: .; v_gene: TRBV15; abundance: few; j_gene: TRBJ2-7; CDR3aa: CATSSRLGEQYF; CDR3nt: TGTGCCACCAGCTCGCGTTTGGGCGAGCAGTACTTC
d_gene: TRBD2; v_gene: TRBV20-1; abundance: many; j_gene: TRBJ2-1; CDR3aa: CSARVSGGTNEQFF; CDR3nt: TGCAGTGCTAGAGTTAGCGGGGGAACAAATGAGCAGTTCTTC
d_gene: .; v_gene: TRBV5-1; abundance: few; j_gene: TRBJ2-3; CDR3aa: CASSLGGVLTDTQYF; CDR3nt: TGCGCCAGCAGCTTGGGCGGAGTTCTCACAGATACGCAGTATTTT
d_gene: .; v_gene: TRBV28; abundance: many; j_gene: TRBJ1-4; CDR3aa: CASSTGGATNEKLFF; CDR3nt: TGTGCCAGCAGTACCGGGGGTGCAACTAATGAAAAACTGTTTTTT
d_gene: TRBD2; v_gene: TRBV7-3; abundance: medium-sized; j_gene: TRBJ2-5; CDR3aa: CASSLNGGGQETQYF; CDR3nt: TGTGCCAGCAGCTTAAATGGCGGGGGCCAAGAGACCCAGTACTTC
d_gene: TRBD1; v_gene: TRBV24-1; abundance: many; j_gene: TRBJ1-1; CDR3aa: CATSGETGQGKKAFF; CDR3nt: TGTGCCACCAGTGGTGAAACGGGACAGGGTAAAAAAGCTTTCTTT
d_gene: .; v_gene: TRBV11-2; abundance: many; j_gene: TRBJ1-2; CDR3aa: CASRRPGRAANYGYTF; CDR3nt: TGTGCCAGCAGGCGACCGGGCCGTGCAGCTAACTATGGCTACACCTTC
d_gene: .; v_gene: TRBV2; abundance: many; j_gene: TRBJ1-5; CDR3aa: CASSEFRGSNQPQHF; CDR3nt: TGTGCCAGCAGTGAATTTCGCGGTAGCAATCAGCCCCAGCATTTT
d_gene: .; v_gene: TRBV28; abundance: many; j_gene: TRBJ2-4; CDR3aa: CASSLGQTNIQYF; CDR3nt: TGTGCCAGCAGTTTGGGGCAGACAAACATTCAGTACTTC
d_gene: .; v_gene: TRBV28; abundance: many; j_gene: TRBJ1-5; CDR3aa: CASASGGKPQHF; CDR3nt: TGTGCCAGCGCCTCGGGAGGAAAGCCCCAGCATTTT
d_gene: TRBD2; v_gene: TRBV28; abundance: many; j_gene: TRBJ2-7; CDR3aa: CASNGAGGLTYEQYF; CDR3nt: TGTGCCAGCAACGGGGCGGGGGGGCTTACCTACGAGCAGTACTTC
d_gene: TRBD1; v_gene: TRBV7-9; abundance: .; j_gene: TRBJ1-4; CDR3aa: CASSLRDRGSNEKLFF; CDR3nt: TGTGCCAGCAGCCTCCGGGACAGGGGGAGTAATGAAAAACTGTTTTTT
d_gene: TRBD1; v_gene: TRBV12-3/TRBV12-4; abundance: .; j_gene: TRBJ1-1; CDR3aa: CASSLDTGVSTEAFF; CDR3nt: TGTGCCAGCAGTTTAGACACAGGGGTAAGCACTGAAGCTTTCTTT
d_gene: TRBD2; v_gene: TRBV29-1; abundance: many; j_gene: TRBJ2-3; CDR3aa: CSVVFPGTSGRMGTDTQYF; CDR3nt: TGCAGCGTTGTTTTCCCCGGGACTAGCGGGAGGATGGGCACAGATACGCAGTATTTT
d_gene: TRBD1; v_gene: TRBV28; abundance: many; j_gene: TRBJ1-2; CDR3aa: CASRVDREGGYTF; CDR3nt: TGTGCCAGCAGAGTCGACAGGGAGGGTGGCTACACCTTC
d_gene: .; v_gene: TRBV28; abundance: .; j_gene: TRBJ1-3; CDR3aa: CASSPPPAGTGNTIYF; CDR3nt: TGTGCCAGCAGTCCCCCGCCCGCAGGGACTGGAAACACCATATATTTT
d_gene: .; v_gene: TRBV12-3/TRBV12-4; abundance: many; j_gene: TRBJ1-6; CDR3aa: CASSFIRDSPLHF; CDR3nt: TGTGCCAGCAGTTTCATCAGGGATTCACCCCTCCACTTT
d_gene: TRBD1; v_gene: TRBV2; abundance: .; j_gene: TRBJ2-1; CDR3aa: CASRFRDSSNEQFF; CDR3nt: TGTGCCAGCAGGTTCCGGGACAGTTCGAATGAGCAGTTCTTC
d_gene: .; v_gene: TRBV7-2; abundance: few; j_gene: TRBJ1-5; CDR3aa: CASSRSRTENQPQHF; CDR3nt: TGTGCCAGCAGCCGTTCAAGGACAGAGAATCAGCCCCAGCATTTT
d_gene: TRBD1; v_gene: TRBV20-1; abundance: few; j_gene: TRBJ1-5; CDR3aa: CSARTGNPYGNQPQHF; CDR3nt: TGCAGTGCTAGGACAGGGAACCCTTATGGCAATCAGCCCCAGCATTTT
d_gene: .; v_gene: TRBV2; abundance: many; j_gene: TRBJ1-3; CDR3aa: CASTNQRTSSGNTIYF; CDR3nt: TGTGCCAGCACCAACCAGCGCACTAGCTCTGGAAACACCATATATTTT
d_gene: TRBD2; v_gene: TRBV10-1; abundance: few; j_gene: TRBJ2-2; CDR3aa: CASSEYPGTRSTGELFF; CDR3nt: TGCGCCAGCAGTGAGTATCCTGGGACTAGGAGCACCGGGGAGCTGTTTTTT
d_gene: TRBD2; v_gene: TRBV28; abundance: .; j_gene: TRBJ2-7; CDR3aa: CASRGLAGGSEQYF; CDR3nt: TGTGCCAGCAGGGGACTAGCGGGAGGTAGCGAGCAGTACTTC
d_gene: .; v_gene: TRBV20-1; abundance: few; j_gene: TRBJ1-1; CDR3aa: CSARDWQGGTEAFF; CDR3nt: TGCAGTGCTAGAGATTGGCAGGGAGGCACTGAAGCTTTCTTT
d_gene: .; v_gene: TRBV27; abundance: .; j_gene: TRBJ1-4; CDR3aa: CASSLSYNEKLFF; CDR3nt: TGTGCCAGCAGTTTATCCTATAATGAAAAACTGTTTTTT
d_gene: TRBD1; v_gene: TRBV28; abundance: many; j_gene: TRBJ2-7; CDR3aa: CAIEQGDEYEQYF; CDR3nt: TGTGCCATAGAACAGGGGGATGAATACGAGCAGTACTTC
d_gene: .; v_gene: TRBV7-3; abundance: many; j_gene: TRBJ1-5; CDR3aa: CASSLGANQPQHF; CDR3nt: TGTGCCAGCAGCTTAGGGGCCAATCAGCCCCAGCATTTT
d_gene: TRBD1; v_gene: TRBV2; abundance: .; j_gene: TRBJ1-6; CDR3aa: CASSDQGQLAPLHF; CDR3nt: TGTGCCAGCAGTGACCAGGGACAGCTAGCACCCCTCCACTTT
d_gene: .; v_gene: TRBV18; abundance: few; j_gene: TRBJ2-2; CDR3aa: CASSGSRNTGELFF; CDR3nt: TGTGCCAGCTCGGGCTCTAGGAACACCGGGGAGCTGTTTTTT
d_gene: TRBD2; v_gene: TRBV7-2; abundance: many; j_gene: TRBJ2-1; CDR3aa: CASRDPFGGSTYNEQFF; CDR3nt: TGTGCCAGCAGGGACCCCTTCGGCGGGAGTACCTACAATGAGCAGTTCTTC